Described below is a single T cell receptor beta chain sequence and its context. This receptor's antigen is unknown. There are no base qualities to consult, and no much larger clone falls within one base. Preparation of the library involved the immunoSEQ multiplex PCR assay. For the multiplex PCR, a mixture combining 60 forward primers for TCR Vbeta segments and 13 reverse primers for TCR Jbeta segments was used. Amplification of the CDR3 region of rearranged TCR beta genes was performed with a multiplex PCR assay on genomic DNA. The Illumina HiSeq System was used to sequence the amplified TCR beta libraries as 87-base-pair reads. The published analysis was carried out like this. A later analysis counted about 76 million unique TCR beta chains across the 670 or so repertoires, and roughly 10 million of these chains were shared by at least two donors. Raw reads were error-corrected and collapsed into unique sequences by a nearest-neighbor algorithm in which closely related sequences were merged to remove PCR and sequencing errors. To assign V, D and J gene segments, CDR3 sequences were aligned to IMGT reference sequences. For a sequence to be retained, at least a six-nucleotide match to both a V gene segment and a J gene segment was required. Rearrangements were classified as productive when the CDR3 lacked stop codons and remained in frame with V and J, and all other rearrangements were classified as non-productive. Following IMGT convention, CDR3 was defined as the stretch from the second conserved V-encoded cysteine up to the conserved J-encoded phenylalanine. The earlier analysis of about 610 of the donors excluded sequences that lacked an unambiguous match to a single V gene segment. An earlier analysis of just under 600 of the donors called V segments functional above 56.7% productive rearrangements and segregating when the between-donor standard deviation exceeded 5%. A statistical classification framework was built to diagnose cytomegalovirus status from the catalog of TCR beta chain sequences. In a later analysis, TCR nucleotide sequences were compared against IMGT/GENE-DB human TR gene sequences so that V and J genes could be assigned. Using the TCRdist pipeline, a later analysis assigned CDR3 sequences along with most-parsimonious VDJ recombination scenarios. In a later analysis, each TCR beta chain was defined by its CDR3 amino acid sequence together with its V-gene family, and reads lacking a unique V-gene family were excluded. To address suspected cross-contamination and a sequencing artifact, a later analysis removed over 500 highly shared, low-generation-probability nucleotide sequences. In a later analysis, a clonal expansion index was calculated for each public chain from normalized within-repertoire ranks of inferred template counts. In a later analysis, generation probabilities were computed using a VDJ recombination model fitted to out-of-frame rearrangements, and the results were checked against IGoR. Hypergeometric tests were used in a later analysis to score TCR-TCR, TCR-HLA and TCR-CMV co-occurrence, with a repertoire-size bias correction applied to the TCR pairs. To estimate false discovery rates, a later analysis permuted the HLA or CMV assignments 20 times. A later analysis grouped co-occurring TCRs with DBSCAN, adding TCRdist sequence similarity when clustering within HLA-allele-positive subsets. Co-occurrence clustering excluded repertoires with fewer than 30,000 or more than 120,000 public chains, plus five with anomalous nucleotide sharing. TCRdb stores this immuneACCESS table with in-frame sequences only. Part of the clones is absent; in the studies checked, under half of the shortfall reflects unresolved V genes, and no reason is known for the rest. V, J and clone size are those of that table, while D and trimming were read from the DNA. In all, the sample holds 200,000 to 250,000 clones, and around 83% of those were seen once. The ten top clones hold about 0.25% of the sample.

The CDR3 starts with the cysteine, ends with the phenylalanine, and has 13 residues. Just CDR3 DNA is preserved here, 39 bases in frame from base 1. The germline V gene yields SQVTM for CDR1 and ANQGSEA for CDR2. Cut back by 7 bases and 1 base, the V and J ends lie 12 bases apart. This specimen belongs to a study of cytomegalovirus exposure and HLA in healthy donors (dated by TCRdb to the late 2010s). General notes on the study: According to an earlier analysis of 587 of the donors, about 190 million T cells yielded roughly 100 million unique TCR beta sequences and roughly 280 Gb of sequence data. An early release that covered several hundred HLA-typed donors contained 300 to 350 gigabases of sequencing data and tens of millions of unique TCR sequences. Of the 350 to 450 genotyped donors, about 80% fell in the genetic ancestry cluster associated with self-reported Caucasian donors. The study aimed to test whether cataloging public T cell receptors could reveal signatures of past pathogen exposure. The study profiled the T cell repertoires of approximately 700 subjects by immunosequencing and related them to cytomegalovirus serostatus. Along with the roughly 610-subject first cohort, a separate validation cohort of 120 different subjects was used. To predict cytomegalovirus infection status, the study combined high-throughput TCR immunosequencing, statistical association of individual TCRs with disease status, and machine learning. A later analysis re-analyzed previously published TCR beta repertoires from approximately 670 donors and added high-resolution HLA genotyping to study TCR occurrence patterns. The later analysis used no new phenotypic data to find candidate immune exposures, relying instead on TCR beta sequences and their occurrence across donors. To decide whether each TCR beta V gene segment behaved as functional or pseudogenic, an earlier analysis of some 600 of the donors relied on high-throughput TCR beta sequencing. Alongside the repertoire data, information on donor age, sex, ethnicity and CMV serostatus was compiled. In a later genetic analysis, genome-wide SNP genotypes for about three fifths of the 666 donors were used, and that subset was treated as a discovery cohort. Every repertoire in the discovery cohort had been generated on one and the same sequencing platform. Both class I and class II loci were covered by HLA typing, at four-digit resolution. Typing coverage varied by locus: roughly 629-640 donors for A, B, C, DRB1 and DQB1; under 550 for DQA1; more than 600 for DPA1; roughly 450 for DPB1. Because of strong linkage in the cohort, roughly five DR-DQ haplotypes were treated as single units for association and clustering. Among some 410 genotyped donors of the cohort, an average of approximately 240,000 unique TCR beta nucleotide sequences was sequenced per donor, of which 15% to 20% were non-productive.

Beyond this particular receptor, the publication reports: Most CMV-associated TCR beta chains appeared to be HLA-restricted in a later analysis, and the HLA associations seemed to be driven largely by CMV exposure. In a later analysis, HLA-associated TCR beta chains were found to be more clonally expanded and to have lower generation probabilities than equally common non-associated chains. Assigning TCR associations to individual alleles was difficult when HLA alleles, especially DR and DQ, strongly co-occurred. Linkage disequilibrium might explain the correlated functional status among segregating V segments, but an unknown experimental factor could not be ruled out. In vitro tests confirmed that a few of the cytomegalovirus-associated TCR beta chains recognize cytomegalovirus antigens. Cytomegalovirus status was reported to be diagnosed by the classifier with high specificity and sensitivity in both the original and validation cohorts. According to a later genetic analysis, donors in an Asian-associated ancestry cluster had fewer N-insertions in productive TCRs than the approximately 630-donor mean. This cohort had only TCR beta chains sequenced, and the lack of alpha or paired-chain data limited which features could be detected. A later analysis found that TCR association rates varied across HLA loci, with DRB1 alleles showing the most associated TCRs and HLA-C alleles the fewest. An earlier analysis of approximately 570 of the donors showed that most TCR beta V segments appeared in productive rearrangements either about 87% or about 30% of the time, which broadly matched IMGT annotations. A further reported finding was that TCR beta sequences accurately predicted the HLA-A and HLA-B alleles for most subjects in the first cohort. In the study, approximately 160 TCR beta chains were listed as associated with cytomegalovirus. A cluster of highly shared sequence variants was judged likely to be a technical artifact of the sequencing pipeline. While some public TCRs were present in many individuals, most TCR sequences turned up only very rarely across donors. Some IMGT-functional V segments, including TRBV6-2 and TRBV6-3, could not be distinguished by the 87-base-pair reads and were therefore excluded. In a later analysis, several top co-occurrence clusters were reported to appear linked to parvovirus B19, influenza, CMV and Epstein-Barr virus. The authors suggested that the approach could potentially be generalized to other disease states and immunological phenotypes. A later analysis associated 15,000 or so TCR beta sequences with specific HLA alleles at a false discovery rate of 0.05. Over 15 rarely observed V segments, including chromosome 9 orphons, were excluded from the earlier analysis of about 600 of the donors because counts were too low. A later genetic analysis associated a missense DCLRE1C variant with V-gene and J-gene trimming of TCR beta chains, and an independent cohort replicated the association. HLA typing was unavailable for some donors at each locus, so association tests used only the typed subset. For the cohort, immune exposure information was limited to CMV serostatus. Roughly uniform sequencing depth across donors was assumed in presence/absence analyses, although this assumption may not hold.

The cohort comprised fewer than 750 healthy bone marrow donors. At the time of sampling, all cohort members were nominally healthy, though unrecorded immune exposures were likely present. The donor was CMV seronegative and was included in the group of about 350 seronegative cohort members. Each donor provided a peripheral blood sample, and peripheral blood mononuclear cells were used for TCR beta sequencing. The Qiagen DNeasy Blood Extraction Kit was used to extract genomic DNA from the blood cell samples. The rearrangement joined TRBV29-1 to TRBJ2-3; the D region possibly corresponds to TRBD2 (5 bases align). The clonotype originates from a girl aged 2 to 9 in good health and CMV-seronegative. The sequencing sample was made of PBMCs. The CDR3 loop reads CSAEPGGTDTQYF. The bases read TGCAGCGCCGAACCCGGGGGCACAGATACGCAGTATTTT.